This TCR beta chain was identified in a study of blood T cell repertoires in COVID-19. As for the study in general: Donors in the United States, Italy and Spain gave samples during acute or convalescent COVID-19. T cells, B-cell-depleted T cells, or PBMCs provided the cDNA or gDNA that served as material.

The V segment lost 3 bases and the J segment 3 bases; nucleotides outside the gene matches: 6. CDR1 SGHRS and CDR2 YFSETQ come from the germline V gene. The CDR3 spans 16 residues. As originally analysed: Estimation of nucleated cell counts relied on the amplification of reference gene primers. Libraries were prepared by immunoSEQ multiplex PCR; TCRdb keeps only in-frame clonotypes and omits some of them. V, J and clone size derive from that table, while D and trimming were established from the DNA sequence. The table shows 61,000 or so clones, with roughly three quarters occurring only once. In this sample, this clone turned up once.

V usage is TRBV5-1 and J usage is TRBJ2-2; 9 nucleotides agree with TRBD1. The clonotype originates from a woman in her 70s with acute or convalescent COVID-19. The sequencing input was peripheral blood. CDR3 in DNA: TGCGCCAGCAGCTACATGCGGGACAGGGACACCGGGGAGCTGTTTTTT. Protein: CASSYMRDRDTGELFF.